These T cell receptor beta chains were read from a single sample in a study of blood T cell repertoires in COVID-19. TCRdb keeps only in-frame clones here, not all; method: immunoSEQ multiplex PCR. The table records about 58,000 clones, over 75% of them present only once. The sample comprised peripheral blood. The receptors stem from a woman aged 55-75 years with active COVID-19. Each CDR3 is given with its conserved first and last residue. Each record gives: clone size, J gene, D gene, CDR3 length, V gene, CDR3 protein, CDR3 DNA. D genes are given only for firm matches. Size is stated for part of the rows, as once, few or many counts, or as a class when the clone is expanded.

>-|TRBJ1-1|TRBD1|16|TRBV3-1/TRBV3-2
CASSQAGTGGSGEAFF
TGTGCCAGCAGCCAAGCCGGGACAGGGGGCTCCGGGGAAGCTTTCTTT
>-|TRBJ1-5|-|13|TRBV6-2/TRBV6-3
CASSDYSSQPQHF
TGTGCCAGCAGTGATTATTCGAGTCAGCCCCAGCATTTT
>-|TRBJ2-4|-|15|TRBV18
CASSPRAREVNIQYF
TGTGCCAGCTCACCACGGGCCAGGGAGGTAAACATTCAGTACTTC
>-|TRBJ1-4|TRBD1|14|TRBV3-1/TRBV3-2
CASSQWTGDEKLFF
TGTGCCAGCAGCCAATGGACAGGTGATGAAAAACTGTTTTTT
>-|TRBJ1-3|-|13|TRBV5-1
CASSLAEGNTIYF
TGCGCCAGCAGCTTGGCCGAGGGAAACACCATATATTTT
>few|TRBJ2-3|TRBD1|15|TRBV3-1/TRBV3-2
CASSQDLQGADTQYF
TGTGCCAGCAGCCAAGATCTACAGGGGGCAGATACGCAGTATTTT
>few|TRBJ2-7|TRBD1|15|TRBV6-1
CASSEGGTGVREQYF
TGTGCCAGCAGTGAAGGTGGGACAGGGGTTAGGGAGCAGTACTTC
>once|TRBJ2-5|-|13|TRBV20-1
CSASLVQRETQYF
TGCAGTGCTAGTTTAGTGCAGCGGGAGACCCAGTACTTC
>-|TRBJ1-2|TRBD1|15|TRBV5-4
CASSLNSGQGGGYTF
TGTGCCAGCAGCTTGAATTCGGGACAGGGCGGTGGCTACACCTTC
>-|TRBJ1-1|TRBD1|10|TRBV30
CAWGTGRAFF
TGTGCCTGGGGGACAGGGCGGGCTTTCTTT
>-|TRBJ1-1|-|15|TRBV6-5
CASSLGGRGYTEAFF
TGTGCCAGCAGTCTAGGAGGGAGGGGCTACACTGAAGCTTTCTTT
>-|TRBJ2-3|TRBD2|15|TRBV5-1
CASSLAAGEVDTQYF
TGCGCCAGCAGCTTGGCCGCGGGAGAGGTAGATACGCAGTATTTT
>-|TRBJ2-3|TRBD2|16|TRBV4-2
CASSQPTGGQRDTQYF
TGTGCCAGCAGCCAACCGACGGGGGGGCAGAGAGATACGCAGTATTTT
>once|TRBJ1-5|TRBD1|14|TRBV7-2
CASSFSGGSQPQHF
TGTGCCAGCAGCTTCTCAGGGGGAAGTCAGCCCCAGCATTTT
>-|TRBJ2-5|-|13|TRBV7-2
CASSLGNRETQYF
TGTGCCAGCAGCTTAGGGAACAGGGAGACCCAGTACTTC
>-|TRBJ2-5|-|12|TRBV27
CASSSDRETQYF
TGTGCCAGCAGTTCGGACAGAGAGACCCAGTACTTC
>-|TRBJ2-7|TRBD1|14|TRBV10-2
CASTLLTGAGEQYF
TGCGCCAGCACCCTACTGACAGGGGCTGGCGAGCAGTACTTC
>few|TRBJ2-2|TRBD2|14|TRBV6-5
CASEASGGYGELFF
TGTGCCAGCGAGGCTAGCGGGGGGTACGGGGAGCTGTTTTTT
>-|TRBJ1-2|-|14|TRBV7-2
CASSLVSEGYGYTF
TGTGCCAGCAGCTTAGTTTCTGAGGGCTATGGCTACACCTTC
>-|TRBJ2-7|TRBD2|15|TRBV19
CASRGSGGLSYEQYF
TGTGCCAGTAGAGGTAGCGGGGGCCTCTCCTACGAGCAGTACTTC
>-|TRBJ1-6|-|15|TRBV23-1
CASIVLGRNYSPLHF
TGCGCCAGCATAGTGTTGGGGAGGAATTATTCACCCCTCCACTTT
>few|TRBJ2-7|TRBD2|15|TRBV2
CASRATTSGVNEQYF
TGTGCCAGCAGGGCTACGACTAGCGGGGTTAACGAGCAGTACTTC
>-|TRBJ2-4|-|13|TRBV6-1
CASSEGQKNIQYF
TGTGCCAGCAGTGAAGGCCAGAAAAACATTCAGTACTTC
>-|TRBJ2-5|TRBD1|16|TRBV16
CASSPLPGQGRETQYF
TGTGCCAGCAGCCCCCTTCCGGGACAGGGGAGAGAGACCCAGTACTTC
>-|TRBJ2-6|TRBD1|17|TRBV28
CASSVGQALSGANVLTF
TGTGCCAGCAGTGTTGGACAGGCCCTCTCTGGGGCCAACGTCCTGACTTTC
>once|TRBJ1-5|-|15|TRBV6-5
CASSSGQNSNQPQHF
TGTGCCAGCAGTTCGGGACAAAATAGCAATCAGCCCCAGCATTTT
>-|TRBJ1-5|TRBD1|15|TRBV23-1
CASNRTGGAGQPQHF
TGCGCCAGCAATCGCACAGGGGGCGCGGGTCAGCCCCAGCATTTT
>-|TRBJ2-3|TRBD1|14|TRBV7-2
CASSLVGGADTQYF
TGTGCCAGCAGCTTAGTAGGGGGCGCAGATACGCAGTATTTT
>-|TRBJ2-7|-|16|TRBV4-2
CASSQAGQEHSYEQYF
TGTGCCAGCAGCCAAGCCGGCCAGGAACACTCCTACGAGCAGTACTTC
>-|TRBJ1-2|-|14|TRBV5-1
CASSLGGGGSGYTF
TGCGCCAGCAGCTTGGGAGGTGGTGGTAGTGGCTACACCTTC
>-|TRBJ2-2|TRBD1|15|TRBV18
CASSPGTGHTGELFF
TGTGCCAGCTCACCTGGGACAGGGCACACCGGGGAGCTGTTTTTT
>-|TRBJ2-7|-|16|TRBV25-1
CASSDNRARTPSVQYF
TGTGCCAGCAGCGACAACAGGGCCCGGACTCCCTCCGTGCAGTACTTC
>-|TRBJ2-2|-|14|TRBV7-8
CASSSGDIDGELFF
TGTGCCAGCAGCTCGGGGGATATTGACGGGGAGCTGTTTTTT
>-|TRBJ1-5|-|12|TRBV20-1
CSASSGSQPQHF
TGCAGTGCTAGTTCTGGGAGCCAGCCCCAGCATTTT
>-|TRBJ1-2|-|12|TRBV20-1
CSASGGVYGYTF
TGCAGTGCTAGTGGGGGGGTCTATGGCTACACCTTC
>once|TRBJ2-7|-|13|TRBV6-5
CASRIRETYEQYF
TGTGCCAGCAGAATCAGGGAAACCTACGAGCAGTACTTC
>-|TRBJ2-7|TRBD2|15|TRBV7-7
CASSLGISGGDEQYF
TGTGCCAGCAGCTTAGGGATTAGCGGGGGGGACGAGCAGTACTTC
>-|TRBJ1-5|-|15|TRBV6-2/TRBV6-3
CASSKRQAQNQPQHF
TGTGCCAGCAGTAAGCGACAGGCTCAAAATCAGCCCCAGCATTTT
>-|TRBJ1-1|-|14|TRBV15
CATSRVTGNTEAFF
TGTGCCACCAGCAGAGTTACAGGGAACACTGAAGCTTTCTTT
>-|TRBJ1-5|-|15|TRBV27
CASSLLGGGDQPQHF
TGTGCCAGCAGTTTACTAGGGGGAGGGGATCAGCCCCAGCATTTT
>-|TRBJ2-3|TRBD2|15|TRBV4-1
CASSFGGGYTDTQYF
TGCGCCAGCAGCTTTGGCGGGGGTTACACAGATACGCAGTATTTT
>-|TRBJ2-7|TRBD1|14|TRBV19
CATARTGHLGEQYF
TGTGCCACCGCCAGGACAGGGCACCTTGGCGAGCAGTACTTC
>-|TRBJ2-1|TRBD2|15|TRBV7-2
CASSLGGTSANEQFF
TGTGCCAGCAGCTTAGGGGGGACTAGCGCCAATGAGCAGTTCTTC
>-|TRBJ2-3|-|15|TRBV10-3
CAISESSSAIGRQYF
TGTGCCATCAGTGAGTCTTCGTCCGCGATTGGTAGGCAGTATTTT
>-|TRBJ1-2|-|15|TRBV29-1
CSVKVNRAEDYGYTF
TGCAGCGTTAAGGTTAACAGGGCCGAGGACTATGGCTACACCTTC
>-|TRBJ1-2|-|12|TRBV30
CAWIGLNYGYTF
TGTGCCTGGATTGGGCTGAACTATGGCTACACCTTC